Listed below are T cell receptor beta chains from one sample, sequenced in a study of Ad26.COV2.S vaccination and SARS-CoV-2 variants. Clones were read by immunoSEQ multiplex PCR, and TCRdb kept only the in-frame ones, dropping some. The table includes roughly 420,000 clones, approximately 87% detected once. The sequenced sample was peripheral blood, obtained in a trial of Ad26.COV2.S vaccine versus placebo. The origin of the receptors is a person between 18 and 65 years old who received the Ad26.COV2.S COVID-19 vaccine or a placebo. Both conserved end residues are part of each CDR3.

J: TRBJ2-2; V: TRBV7-3; CDR3: CASSEGANSELFF
J: TRBJ1-2; V: TRBV19; CDR3: CASSIREQNYGYTF
J: TRBJ2-7; V: TRBV7-2; CDR3: CASRGPDSIYEQYF
J: TRBJ1-2; V: TRBV28; CDR3: CASSFRGVGVGYTF
J: TRBJ2-3; V: TRBV4-1; CDR3: CASSPLARGSTDTQYF
J: TRBJ2-5; V: TRBV7-2; CDR3: CASSLVAQPQETQYF
J: TRBJ2-7; V: TRBV4-3; CDR3: CASSQDRAGGLSYEQYF
J: TRBJ2-5; V: TRBV7-2; CDR3: CASSLEWGLASEETQYF
J: TRBJ2-1; V: TRBV6-6; CDR3: CASSWGGDNEQFF
J: TRBJ1-5; V: TRBV28; CDR3: CASSPTVERNQPQHF
J: TRBJ1-2; V: TRBV7-2; CDR3: CASSSPGLLNYGYTF
J: TRBJ1-1; V: TRBV27; CDR3: CASSKQQGVSTEAFF
J: TRBJ2-7; V: TRBV6-2/TRBV6-3; CDR3: CASSSIAGANYEQYF
J: TRBJ2-2; V: TRBV9; CDR3: CASSVKIGGELFF
J: TRBJ1-5; V: TRBV28; CDR3: CAGGDYSNQPQHF
J: TRBJ2-5; V: TRBV2; CDR3: CASSGLIERSTQYF
J: TRBJ2-7; V: TRBV4-1; CDR3: CASSQGQTWDEQYF
J: TRBJ2-2; V: TRBV27; CDR3: CASSFSAGLNTGELFF
J: TRBJ1-2; V: TRBV5-8; CDR3: CASGGQGGPYGYTF
J: TRBJ2-7; V: TRBV29-1; CDR3: CSVGVWRGFSYEQYF
J: TRBJ2-5; V: TRBV14; CDR3: CASSQALLGETQYF
J: TRBJ1-1; V: TRBV30; CDR3: CAWRDRVLAFF
J: TRBJ2-2; V: TRBV7-8; CDR3: CASNPTENTGELFF
J: TRBJ2-1; V: TRBV10-1; CDR3: CASSEGQEPYNEQFF
J: TRBJ1-5; V: TRBV6-2/TRBV6-3; CDR3: CASSYGLSNQPQHF
J: TRBJ2-2; V: TRBV6-4; CDR3: CASNGLPNLNTGELFF
J: TRBJ2-3; V: TRBV24-1; CDR3: CATSDLVLEEVTDTQYF
J: TRBJ2-3; V: TRBV10-3; CDR3: CAISESASGPTDTQYF
J: TRBJ2-7; V: TRBV28; CDR3: CASRGQNSYEQYF
J: TRBJ2-2; V: TRBV5-1; CDR3: CASSPLTSGATGELFF
J: TRBJ2-5; V: TRBV5-4; CDR3: CASSAPRGNGETQYF
J: TRBJ2-6; V: TRBV6-5; CDR3: CASRTGISGANVLTF
J: TRBJ1-2; V: TRBV27; CDR3: CASSLGQSYGYTF
J: TRBJ2-3; V: TRBV7-2; CDR3: CASSLEHGAAGTSTDTQYF
J: TRBJ1-4; V: TRBV4-3; CDR3: CASSRTNRDLLVKLFF
J: TRBJ2-3; V: TRBV30; CDR3: CAWKNGRDTQYF
J: TRBJ2-6; V: TRBV4-3; CDR3: CASSQDGSGANVLTF
J: TRBJ2-7; V: TRBV4-3; CDR3: CASSQDRGYEQYF
J: TRBJ1-5; V: TRBV28; CDR3: CASSLGNDQPQHF
J: TRBJ2-3; V: TRBV27; CDR3: CAGSLQGTNTDTQYF